These 8 T cell receptor beta chains were sequenced from one sample in a study of shared clonotypes between healthy human individuals. The repertoire was sequenced with immunoSEQ multiplex PCR; TCRdb's copy has only in-frame clones and lacks some. This table has 600,000 to 750,000 clones, over 55% appearing once. Sequencing used memory CD4+ T cells sorted from blood. Subset noted: CD45RA-negative fraction. Every receptor here comes from a woman aged 25 to 45 in good health.

This chain uses TRBV25-1 with TRBJ2-5, with TRBD1 identical over 8 bases. The CDR3 runs to 13 residues. In germline, CDR1 is MGHDK, CDR2 SYGVNS. V was clipped by 5 bases and J by 5 bases; unmatched bases: 4. The CDR3 protein is CASSPGGRETQYF. The CDR3 bases are TGTGCCAGCAGTCCAGGGGGCAGGGAGACCCAGTACTTC.

This clone was seen only a few times. Additional DNA sequences in this sample encode the identical CDR3. In DNA, the CDR3 is TGTGCCAGCAGTGAACAGGGCTCAGAGACCCAGTACTTC. Translated: CASSEQGSETQYF. This chain uses TRBV6-1 with TRBJ2-5, with a weak D call TRBD1 (5 bases). The CDR3 sequence is 13 residues long. Trimming pared 2 bases from V and 4 bases from J, leaving 8 bases between. From germline, CDR1 is MNHNS and CDR2 SASEGT.

The chain links TRBV6-1 to TRBJ1-4; 9 nucleotides agree with TRBD1. This CDR3 has 14 amino acids. CDR1 is MNHNS and CDR2 is SASEGT in the germline V gene. Germline trimming cut 7 bases from V and 6 bases from J; bases unmatched to any gene: 6. CDR3 nucleotides: TGTGCCAGCATCCCGGGACAGGGCCATGAAAAACTGTTTTTT. As protein: CASIPGQGHEKLFF.

The chain recombines TRBV7-9 with TRBJ2-1; no reliable D call. Between the trimmed V and J ends, which lost 10 bases and 5 bases, there was a span of 12 bases. The CDR3 extends over 12 amino acids. Germline-derived CDR1 and CDR2 are SEHNR and FQNEAQ (reference sequence). Here the CDR3 reads CAIAQVNNEQFF. In DNA, the CDR3 is TGTGCCATCGCTCAGGTAAACAATGAGCAGTTCTTC.

As for this clone: With a much larger clone just one base away, this may be a read error. Other nucleotide sequences in the sample specify the same CDR3. The chain carries TRBV5-1 and TRBJ2-1; 10 bases map to TRBD2. This CDR3 contains 15 residues. The germline V gene encodes CDR1 SGHRS and CDR2 YFSETQ. The V and J ends lost 4 bases and 4 bases, in that order; junction bases with no gene match: 5. The CDR3 loop reads CASSVSSGSYNEQFF. The CDR3 DNA reads TGCGCCAGCAGCGTATCTAGCGGGAGTTACAATGAGCAGTTCTTC.

The chain carries TRBV28 and TRBJ1-2; no clear D. The V gene lost 3 bases and the J gene lost 3 bases, with 17 bases spanning the gap. The CDR3 sequence is 16 residues long. Germline CDR1 reads MDHEN; CDR2 reads SYDVKM. The CDR3 DNA is TGTGCCAGCAGTTTTAGATGGACCCTAAACTACTATGGCTACACCTTC. It encodes CASSFRWTLNYYGYTF.

The CDR3 DNA sequence: TGTGCCAGCAGCCAGACAGGGCGAACCGGGGAGCTGTTTTTT. Translation gives CASSQTGRTGELFF. The chain uses TRBV14 and TRBJ2-2; TRBD1 matches 7 bases. With V trimmed by 3 bases and J by 5 bases, 3 bases remained unmatched. The CDR3 consists of 14 residues. Per the germline V gene, CDR1 is SGHDN and CDR2 is FVKESK. Supplemented by reference TRBV14 and TRBJ2-2, the full variable domain reads EAGVTQFPSHSVIEKGQTVTLRCDPISGHDNLYWYRRVMGKEIKFLLHFVKESKQDESGMPNNRFLAERTGGTYSTLKVQPAELEDSGVYFCASSQTGRTGELFFGEGSRLTVL.

The rearrangement links TRBV14 to TRBJ1-1; D not resolved. The CDR3 contains 12 residues. The V gene's germline CDR1 is SGHDN and CDR2 FVKESK. V shed 1 base and J shed 9 bases, with 9 bases lying between them. CDR3 amino acids: CASSQGHPKAFF. The CDR3 DNA sequence: TGTGCCAGCAGCCAAGGACACCCCAAAGCTTTCTTT.